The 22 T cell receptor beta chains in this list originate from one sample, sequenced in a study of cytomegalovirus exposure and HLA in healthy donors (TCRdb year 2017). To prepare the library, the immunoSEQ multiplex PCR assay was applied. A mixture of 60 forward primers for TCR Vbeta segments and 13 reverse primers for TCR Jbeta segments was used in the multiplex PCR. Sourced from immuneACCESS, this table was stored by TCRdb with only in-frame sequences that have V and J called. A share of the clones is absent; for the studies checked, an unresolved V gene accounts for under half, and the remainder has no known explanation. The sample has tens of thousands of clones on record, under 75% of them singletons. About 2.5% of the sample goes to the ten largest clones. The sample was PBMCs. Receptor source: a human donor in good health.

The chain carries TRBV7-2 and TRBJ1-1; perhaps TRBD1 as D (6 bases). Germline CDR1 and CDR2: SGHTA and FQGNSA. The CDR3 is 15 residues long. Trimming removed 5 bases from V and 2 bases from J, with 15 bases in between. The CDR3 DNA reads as TGTGCCAGCAGCCTTCGAGGGGGTCCAAACACTGAAGCTTTCTTT. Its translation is CASSLRGGPNTEAFF.

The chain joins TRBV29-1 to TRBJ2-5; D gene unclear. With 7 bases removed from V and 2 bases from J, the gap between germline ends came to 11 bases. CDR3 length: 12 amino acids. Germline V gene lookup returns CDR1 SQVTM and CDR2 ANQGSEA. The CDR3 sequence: CSAMRLQETQYF. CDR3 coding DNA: TGCAGCGCCATGAGGCTGCAAGAGACCCAGTACTTC.

This chain's CDR3 is CASGLDRVTDTQYF. CDR3 DNA: TGCGCCAGCGGACTGGACAGGGTTACTGATACGCAGTATTTT. The V call is TRBV5-1, the J call TRBJ2-3; 8 bases are shared with TRBD1. CDR3 length: 14 amino acids. Per the germline V gene, CDR1 is SGHRS and CDR2 is YFSETQ. J was trimmed by 6 bases and V by 7 bases; bases with no gene match: 10.

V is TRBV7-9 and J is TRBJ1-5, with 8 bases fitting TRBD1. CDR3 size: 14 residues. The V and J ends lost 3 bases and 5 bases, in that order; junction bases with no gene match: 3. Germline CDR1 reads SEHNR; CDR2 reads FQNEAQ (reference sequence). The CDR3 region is CASSLETGDQPQHF. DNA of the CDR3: TGTGCCAGCAGCTTGGAGACAGGGGATCAGCCCCAGCATTTT. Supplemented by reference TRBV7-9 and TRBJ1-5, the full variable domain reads DTGVSQNPRHKITKRGQNVTFRCDPISEHNRLYWYRQTLGQGPEFLTYFQNEAQLEKSRLLSDRFSAERPKGSFSTLEIQRTEQGDSAMYLCASSLETGDQPQHFGDGTRLSIL.

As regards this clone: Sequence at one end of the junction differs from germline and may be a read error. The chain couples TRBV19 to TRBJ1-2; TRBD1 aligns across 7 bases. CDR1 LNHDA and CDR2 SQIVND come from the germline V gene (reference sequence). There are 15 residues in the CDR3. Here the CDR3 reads CASSSRTGVNYGYNF. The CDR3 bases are TGTGCCAGTAGTAGTCGGACAGGAGTTAACTATGGCTACAACTTC.

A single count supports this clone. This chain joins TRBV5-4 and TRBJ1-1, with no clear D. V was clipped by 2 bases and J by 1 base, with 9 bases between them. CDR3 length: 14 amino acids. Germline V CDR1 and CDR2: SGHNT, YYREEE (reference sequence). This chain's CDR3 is CASSLRQANTEAFF. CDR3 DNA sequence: TGTGCCAGCAGCTTACGGCAGGCGAACACTGAAGCTTTCTTT.

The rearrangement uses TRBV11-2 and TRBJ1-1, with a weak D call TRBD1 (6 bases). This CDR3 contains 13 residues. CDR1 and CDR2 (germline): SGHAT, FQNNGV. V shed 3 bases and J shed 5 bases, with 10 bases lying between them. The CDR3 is CASSLTQGTEAFF. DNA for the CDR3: TGTGCCAGCAGCTTGACCCAGGGGACTGAAGCTTTCTTT.

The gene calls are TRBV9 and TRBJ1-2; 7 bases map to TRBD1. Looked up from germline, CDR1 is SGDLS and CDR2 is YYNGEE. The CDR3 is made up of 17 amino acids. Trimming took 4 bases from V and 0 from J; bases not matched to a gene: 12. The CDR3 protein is CASSPQPGTAPNYGYTF. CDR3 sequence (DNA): TGTGCCAGCAGCCCCCAACCCGGGACAGCTCCTAACTATGGCTACACCTTC.

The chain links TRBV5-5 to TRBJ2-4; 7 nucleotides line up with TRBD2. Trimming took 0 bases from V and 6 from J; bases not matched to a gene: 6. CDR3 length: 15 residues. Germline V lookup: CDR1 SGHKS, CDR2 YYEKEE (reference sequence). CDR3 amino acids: CASSLARGGVNIQYF. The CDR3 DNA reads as TGTGCCAGCAGCTTGGCGCGGGGAGGGGTAAACATTCAGTACTTC.

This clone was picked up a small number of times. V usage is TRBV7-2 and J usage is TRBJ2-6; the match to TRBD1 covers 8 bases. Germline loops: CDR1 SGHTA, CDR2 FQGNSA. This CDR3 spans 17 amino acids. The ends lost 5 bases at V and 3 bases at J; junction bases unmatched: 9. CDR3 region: CASSKDRAKFGANVLTF. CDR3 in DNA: TGTGCCAGCAGCAAGGACAGGGCCAAGTTTGGGGCCAACGTCCTGACTTTC.

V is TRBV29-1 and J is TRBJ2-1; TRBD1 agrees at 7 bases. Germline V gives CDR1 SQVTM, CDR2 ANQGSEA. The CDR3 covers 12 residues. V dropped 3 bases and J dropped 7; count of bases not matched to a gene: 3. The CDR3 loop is CSVDMTGNEQFF. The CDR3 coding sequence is TGCAGCGTTGACATGACAGGGAATGAGCAGTTCTTC.

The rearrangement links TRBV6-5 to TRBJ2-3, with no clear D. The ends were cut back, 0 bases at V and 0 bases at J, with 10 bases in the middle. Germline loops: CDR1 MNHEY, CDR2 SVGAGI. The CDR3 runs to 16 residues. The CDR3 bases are TGTGCCAGCAGTTACTCGAGAGATTTAAGCACAGATACGCAGTATTTT. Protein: CASSYSRDLSTDTQYF.

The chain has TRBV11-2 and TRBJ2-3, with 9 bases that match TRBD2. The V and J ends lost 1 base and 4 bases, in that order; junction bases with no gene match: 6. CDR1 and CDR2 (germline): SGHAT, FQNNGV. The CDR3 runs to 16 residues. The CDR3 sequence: CASSLAGAGGPDTQYF. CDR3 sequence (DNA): TGTGCCAGCAGCTTAGCTGGGGCGGGGGGGCCAGATACGCAGTATTTT.

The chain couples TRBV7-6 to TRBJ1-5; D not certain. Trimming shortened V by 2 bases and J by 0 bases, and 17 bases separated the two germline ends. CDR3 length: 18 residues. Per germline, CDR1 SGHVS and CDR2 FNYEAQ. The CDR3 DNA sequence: TGTGCCAGCAGCTTAAGCCCCCCCCCGGAGGGTAGCAATCAGCCCCAGCATTTT. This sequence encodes CASSLSPPPEGSNQPQHF.

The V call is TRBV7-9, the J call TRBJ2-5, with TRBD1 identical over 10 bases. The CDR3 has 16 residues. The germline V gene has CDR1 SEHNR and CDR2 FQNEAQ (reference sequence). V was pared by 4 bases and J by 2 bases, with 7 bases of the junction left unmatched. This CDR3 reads CASSSGTGDKQETQYF. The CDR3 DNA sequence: TGTGCCAGCAGCTCCGGGACAGGGGATAAACAAGAGACCCAGTACTTC. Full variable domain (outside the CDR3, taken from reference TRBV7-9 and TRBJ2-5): DTGVSQNPRHKITKRGQNVTFRCDPISEHNRLYWYRQTLGQGPEFLTYFQNEAQLEKSRLLSDRFSAERPKGSFSTLEIQRTEQGDSAMYLCASSSGTGDKQETQYFGPGTRLLVL.

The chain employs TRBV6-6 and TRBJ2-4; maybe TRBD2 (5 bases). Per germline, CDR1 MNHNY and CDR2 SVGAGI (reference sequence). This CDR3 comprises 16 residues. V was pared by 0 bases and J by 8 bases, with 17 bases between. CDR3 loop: CASSYSSGLGADIQYF. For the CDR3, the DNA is TGTGCCAGCAGTTACTCGAGCGGTCTGGGTGCTGACATTCAGTACTTC.

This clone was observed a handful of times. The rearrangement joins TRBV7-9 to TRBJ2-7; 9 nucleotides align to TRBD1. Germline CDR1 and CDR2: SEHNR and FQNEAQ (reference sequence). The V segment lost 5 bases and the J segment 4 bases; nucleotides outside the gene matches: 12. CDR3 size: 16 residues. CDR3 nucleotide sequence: TGTGCCAGCAGCCCCCCGACAGGGGGGGATCTTTACGAGCAGTACTTC. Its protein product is CASSPPTGGDLYEQYF.

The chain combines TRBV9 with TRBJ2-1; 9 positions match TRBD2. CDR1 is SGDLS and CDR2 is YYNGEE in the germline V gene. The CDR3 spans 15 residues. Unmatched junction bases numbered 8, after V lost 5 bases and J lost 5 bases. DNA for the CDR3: TGTGCCAGCAGTGGGGGAGGCGGGGGGGACAATGAGCAGTTCTTC. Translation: CASSGGGGGDNEQFF. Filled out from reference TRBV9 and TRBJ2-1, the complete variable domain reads DSGVTQTPKHLITATGQRVTLRCSPRSGDLSVYWYQQSLDQGLQFLIQYYNGEERAKGNILERFSAQQFPDLHSELNLSSLELGDSALYFCASSGGGGGDNEQFFGPGTRLTVL.

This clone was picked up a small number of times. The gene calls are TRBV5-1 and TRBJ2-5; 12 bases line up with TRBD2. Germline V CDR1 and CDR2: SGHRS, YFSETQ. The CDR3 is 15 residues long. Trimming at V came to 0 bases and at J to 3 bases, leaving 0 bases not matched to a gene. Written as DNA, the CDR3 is TGCGCCAGCAGCTTGGGGACTAGCGGGGAAGAGACCCAGTACTTC. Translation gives CASSLGTSGEETQYF.

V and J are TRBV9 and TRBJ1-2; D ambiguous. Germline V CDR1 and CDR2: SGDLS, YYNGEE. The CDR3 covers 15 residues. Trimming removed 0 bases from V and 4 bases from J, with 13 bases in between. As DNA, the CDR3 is TGTGCCAGCAGCGTAGAGGGAACGGGATTCTATGGCTACACCTTC. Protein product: CASSVEGTGFYGYTF.

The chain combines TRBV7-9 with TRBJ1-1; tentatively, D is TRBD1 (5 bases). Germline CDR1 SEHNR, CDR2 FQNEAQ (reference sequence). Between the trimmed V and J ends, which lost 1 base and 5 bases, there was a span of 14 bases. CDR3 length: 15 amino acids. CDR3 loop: CASSLEGQGGTEAFF. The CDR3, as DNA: TGTGCCAGCAGCTTAGAGGGCCAGGGTGGAACTGAAGCTTTCTTT.

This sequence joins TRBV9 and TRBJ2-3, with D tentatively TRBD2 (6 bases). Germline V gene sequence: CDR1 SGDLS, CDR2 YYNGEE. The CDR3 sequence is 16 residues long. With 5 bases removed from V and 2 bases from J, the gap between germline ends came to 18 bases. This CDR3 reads CASSPSGGAVTDTQYF. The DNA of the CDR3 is TGTGCCAGCAGTCCATCGGGCGGGGCAGTCACAGATACGCAGTATTTT.